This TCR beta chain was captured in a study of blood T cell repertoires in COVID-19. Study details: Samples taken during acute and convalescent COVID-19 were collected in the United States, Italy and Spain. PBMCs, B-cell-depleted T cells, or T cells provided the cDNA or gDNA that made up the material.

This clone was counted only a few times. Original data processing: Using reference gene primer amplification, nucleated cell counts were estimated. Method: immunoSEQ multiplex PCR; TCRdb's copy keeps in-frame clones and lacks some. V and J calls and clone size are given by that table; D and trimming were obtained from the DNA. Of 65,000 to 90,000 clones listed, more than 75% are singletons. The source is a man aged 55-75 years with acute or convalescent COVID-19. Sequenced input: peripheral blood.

The CDR3 is CASSLSGQTNEKLFF. DNA for the CDR3: TGTGCCAGCAGCTTGTCGGGACAGACTAATGAAAAACTGTTTTTT. This chain links TRBV7-9 with TRBJ1-4; 7 nucleotides line up with TRBD1. Germline lookup yields CDR1 SEHNR and CDR2 FQNEAQ (reference sequence). This CDR3 comprises 15 residues. Losses at the gene ends were 3 bases for V and 2 bases for J; bases not matched to a gene: 3.